Below, 9 T cell receptor beta chains from the same sample are listed, as sequenced in a study of blood T cell repertoires in COVID-19 (dated by TCRdb to about 2020). The library was prepared using the immunoSEQ multiplex PCR assay. The clones in this table, taken by TCRdb from immuneACCESS, are in-frame only. Not every clone is retained; where verified, under half of the shortfall comes from an unresolved V gene, and the cause of the rest is unknown. This sample holds 14,000 or so clones; 83% were observed only once. The ten most abundant clones make up around 25% of the sample. Specimen: peripheral blood. These TCRs come from a woman in her sixties or seventies with acute or convalescent COVID-19.

The chain recombines TRBV2 with TRBJ2-3, with 13 nucleotides matching TRBD2. CDR1 and CDR2 (germline): SNHLY, FYNNEI. The CDR3 contains 14 residues. V was clipped by 9 bases and J by 4 bases; unmatched bases: 4. The CDR3 DNA is TGTGCCAGTACCGGACTAGCGGGAGCAGATACGCAGTATTTT. Translating gives CASTGLAGADTQYF.

This rearrangement joins TRBV30 to TRBJ1-6; 9 bases match TRBD1. Germline V gene lookup returns CDR1 GTSNPN and CDR2 SVGIG (reference sequence). The CDR3 totals 13 residues. V lost 7 bases to trimming and J lost 5 bases; unmatched junction nucleotides: 3. The CDR3 region is CALQGANNSPLHF. The CDR3 bases are TGTGCCTTACAGGGGGCCAATAATTCACCCCTCCACTTT.

This rearrangement joins TRBV10-3 to TRBJ2-7, with a possible D match to TRBD1 (6 bases). Germline CDR1 and CDR2: ENHRY and SYGVKD. V lost 4 bases and J 3 bases, leaving 13 bases between the germline ends. CDR3 length equals 14 residues. This CDR3 reads CAISGQEGDYEQYF. CDR3 nucleotide sequence: TGTGCCATCAGTGGACAGGAAGGGGACTACGAGCAGTACTTC.

The rearrangement joins TRBV11-2 to TRBJ1-6; 11 bases align to TRBD1. Germline loops: CDR1 SGHAT, CDR2 FQNNGV. The trim removed 1 base at V and 3 bases at J, leaving 2 bases unmatched. This CDR3 is built from 17 residues. CDR3 DNA sequence: TGTGCCAGCAGCTTAGGGACAGGGGGCTTCTATAATTCACCCCTCCACTTT. It encodes CASSLGTGGFYNSPLHF.

The chain combines TRBV28 with TRBJ2-3; D call uncertain. Germline V CDR1 and CDR2: MDHEN, SYDVKM. Trimming took 1 base from V and 0 from J, leaving 11 bases between them. This CDR3 contains 16 residues. CDR3 region: CASSLFGQLSTDTQYF. Written as DNA, the CDR3 is TGTGCCAGCAGTTTATTTGGGCAGCTTAGCACAGATACGCAGTATTTT.

The chain links TRBV5-1 to TRBJ1-4; maybe TRBD1 (5 bases). The germline gives CDR1 SGHRS, CDR2 YFSETQ. The CDR3 is 15 amino acids. V was trimmed by 3 bases and J by 7 bases, leaving 16 bases between them. The CDR3: CASSSFGQGGEKLFF. CDR3 sequence (DNA): TGCGCCAGCAGCTCGTTCGGTCAGGGAGGTGAAAAACTGTTTTTT.

The chain links TRBV10-1 to TRBJ2-1; no reliable D call. CDR1 is WNHNN and CDR2 is SYGVQD in the germline V gene (reference sequence). Trimming shortened V by 2 bases and J by 0 bases, and 8 bases separated the two germline ends. This CDR3 contains 15 residues. The CDR3 DNA follows: TGCGCCAGCAGTGAGCAGGCAAACTCCTACAATGAGCAGTTCTTC. It codes for CASSEQANSYNEQFF.

With regard to this clone: At one of its ends the junction is not consistent with the germline gene, which may arise from a read error. This rearrangement joins TRBV5-5 to TRBJ2-2; 7 nucleotides agree with TRBD2. Germline CDR1 is SGHKS and CDR2 is YYEKEE (reference sequence). The CDR3 consists of 16 residues. The DNA of the CDR3 is TGTGCCAGCAGGTTGGGCCCCAGGGAGGGAACCGGGGAGCTGTTTTTT. This sequence encodes CASRLGPREGTGELFF.

The rearrangement links TRBV9 to TRBJ2-4; 11 bases match TRBD2. Trimming took 4 bases from V and 3 from J; bases not matched to a gene: 15. CDR1 is SGDLS and CDR2 is YYNGEE in the germline V gene. The CDR3 totals 19 residues. This CDR3 reads CASSKDPGLAGGIKNIQYF. DNA for the CDR3: TGTGCCAGCAGCAAAGACCCTGGGCTAGCGGGGGGAATCAAAAACATTCAGTACTTC.